Included here is one T cell receptor beta chain sequence, with context. The data belong to a study of blood T cell repertoires in COVID-19. Profiling relied on immunoSEQ multiplex PCR, and the TCRdb table lists in-frame clones only, not all of them. There are some 210,000 clones in the sample; 80% to 90% occur only once, and roughly 2.9% lies in the top ten. Germline V CDR1 and CDR2: SGHDT, YYEEEE. Trimming took 4 bases from V and 5 from J; bases not matched to a gene: 6. This CDR3 has 15 amino acids. V and J are TRBV5-6 and TRBJ2-3; 11 nucleotides align to TRBD2. The sample consisted of peripheral blood. This sequence was found in a man aged 50-60 years with active or convalescent COVID-19. This CDR3 reads CASSRGLAGGDTQYF. For the CDR3, the DNA is TGTGCCAGCAGCCGTGGCCTAGCGGGAGGAGATACGCAGTATTTT.